This TCR beta chain was sequenced in a study of CD8 T cells in ankylosing spondylitis. Germline loops: CDR1 SGHDT, CDR2 YYEEEE. With 3 bases removed from V and 3 bases from J, the gap between germline ends came to 21 bases. The CDR3 consists of 18 residues. This clonotype came up many times. Its target is not known. Each TCR beta library was made by quantitative 5'-RACE that incorporated molecular barcodes. MiXCR was run by TCRdb on the 5' RACE reads, yielding one entry per CDR3 protein. The repertoire holds around 330,000 distinct CDR3 sequences, with approximately 10% as singletons. Findings and caveats of the study: Matched ankylosing spondylitis synovial fluid reportedly showed significant enrichment of disease-linked clones. A TCR beta motif of about 8 highly homologous variants appeared characteristic of ankylosing spondylitis blood.

The receptor's source is a female donor with ankylosing spondylitis or in good health (not recorded which). Sequencing was carried out using blood, either unsorted or a sorted T cell fraction (not recorded which). The chain uses TRBV5-6 and TRBJ2-2, with TRBD1 as a possible D gene (6 bases). The CDR3 coding sequence is TGTGCCAGCAGCTCCTATTTTACAGGGCATACGGACACCGGGGAGCTGTTTTTT. This translates into CASSSYFTGHTDTGELFF.